A single sample gave rise to the 28 T cell receptor beta chains below, sequenced in a study of patients and donors after allogeneic stem cell transplantation. In TCRdb, the RT-PCR reads were re-called with MiXCR into one record per CDR3 protein. Among 150,000 to 200,000 distinct CDR3 sequences listed, more than 35% were seen once. The sample comprised blood, either unsorted or a sorted T cell fraction (not recorded which). The receptors were sampled from a human donor who was either an allogeneic HSCT recipient or a stem cell or donor lymphocyte infusion donor (not recorded which). It is not recorded whose cells these are; they may come from a transplant donor.

This clonotype was counted between two and nine times. The chain joins TRBV20-1 to TRBJ2-1; no clear D gene. V was shortened by 6 bases and J by 0 bases, with 15 bases between the two germline ends. The CDR3 loop spans 15 amino acids. Germline CDR1 is DFQATT and CDR2 is SNEGSKA (reference sequence). CDR3 DNA sequence: TGCAGTGCCACCTCGGCCCTCAGCTCCTACAATGAGCAGTTCTTC. It is translated as CSATSALSSYNEQFF.

The gene calls are TRBV6-2 or TRBV6-3 and TRBJ2-1; 13 bases match TRBD2. CDR3 length: 16 amino acids. V trimming: 6 bases; J trimming: 4 bases; junction bases outside the gene matches: 6. Germline V gene sequence: CDR1 MNHEY, CDR2 SVGEGT. Here the CDR3 DNA reads TGTGCCAGCAGCTCTCCGGGACTAGCGGGGTACAATGAGCAGTTCTTC. As protein: CASSSPGLAGYNEQFF.

The chain combines TRBV10-3 with TRBJ1-1; D is unclear. The germline gives CDR1 ENHRY, CDR2 SYGVKD. This CDR3 is built from 11 residues. V was trimmed by 5 bases and J by 1 base, leaving 2 bases between them. CDR3 sequence (DNA): TGTGCCATCAGTTCGAACACTGAAGCTTTCTTT. Translating it yields CAISSNTEAFF.

The chain combines TRBV27 with TRBJ1-1, with 11 positions matching TRBD1. Germline loops: CDR1 MNHEY, CDR2 SMNVEV (reference sequence). V trimming: 7 bases; J trimming: 11 bases; junction bases outside the gene matches: 12. CDR3 length: 14 amino acids. CDR3 residues: CASNPGTGGPGAFF. As DNA, the CDR3 is TGTGCCAGCAACCCCGGGACAGGGGGGCCCGGGGCTTTCTTT.

This clonotype was counted between two and nine times. The chain links TRBV4-2 to TRBJ1-6; 7 positions match TRBD1. With V trimmed by 6 bases and J by 5 bases, 4 bases remained unmatched. Germline values: CDR1 LGHNA, CDR2 YNFKEQ. The CDR3 totals 14 residues. The CDR3 is CASSTTGDNSPLHF. CDR3 bases: TGTGCCAGCAGTACAACAGGGGATAATTCACCCCTCCACTTT.

This clonotype has just a few counts. The chain combines TRBV6-1 with TRBJ1-1, with D uncertain. CDR1 is MNHNS, CDR2 SASEGT, per germline. Trimming pared 7 bases from V and 4 bases from J, leaving 10 bases between. This CDR3 region has 12 residues. CDR3 loop: CASTSPSTEAFF. The DNA of the CDR3 is TGTGCCAGCACCTCCCCCAGCACTGAAGCTTTCTTT.

This sequence joins TRBV24-1 and TRBJ2-1; 9 nucleotides agree with TRBD1. Germline V gene sequence: CDR1 KGHDR, CDR2 SFDVKD. The V gene end was trimmed by 3 bases and the J gene end by 3 bases; junction bases not matched to a gene: 8. The CDR3 has 17 residues. The CDR3 sequence: CATSDGTGKRNYNEQFF. In nucleotides, the CDR3 is TGTGCCACCAGTGATGGGACAGGGAAAAGGAACTACAATGAGCAGTTCTTC.

The rearrangement links TRBV4-3 to TRBJ2-1; D is uncertain. Deletions cut 1 base from V and 0 bases from J, with 10 bases between. Germline-derived CDR1 and CDR2 are LGHNA and YSLEER. The CDR3 has 16 amino acids. The CDR3 DNA sequence: TGCGCCAGCAGCCAAGCAGCAGTTAGCTCCTACAATGAGCAGTTCTTC. Translation gives CASSQAAVSSYNEQFF.

The V and J genes are TRBV29-1 and TRBJ1-4; D ambiguous. CDR1 and CDR2 from the germline V gene are SQVTM and ANQGSEA. The ends were cut back, 0 bases at V and 10 bases at J, with 18 bases in the middle. The CDR3 consists of 15 residues. The CDR3 reads CSVEEVRAVGRKLFF. CDR3 DNA: TGCAGCGTTGAAGAGGTTCGGGCTGTAGGGCGAAAACTGTTTTTT.

The chain carries TRBV28 and TRBJ1-2; D uncertain. Germline CDR1 MDHEN, CDR2 SYDVKM. V shed 4 bases and J shed 3 bases, with 12 bases lying between them. The CDR3 length is 14 residues. The CDR3: CASSSRLAHYGYTF. CDR3 DNA sequence: TGTGCCAGCAGTTCCCGACTTGCCCACTATGGCTACACCTTC.

The chain carries TRBV18 and TRBJ2-5; tentative D call: TRBD1 (5 bases). The ends were cut back, 3 bases at V and 0 bases at J, with 8 bases in the middle. The CDR3 has 14 amino acids. Germline CDR1 and CDR2: KGHSH and LQKENI. CDR3 sequence: CASSPTVNQETQYF. CDR3 bases: TGTGCCAGCTCACCGACAGTGAACCAAGAGACCCAGTACTTC.

The chain carries TRBV5-1 and TRBJ2-7, with 8 bases that match TRBD1. The CDR3 sequence is 15 residues long. The J segment lost 3 bases and the V segment lost 4 bases, leaving 9 bases of the junction unmatched. Germline CDR1 SGHRS, CDR2 YFSETQ. The CDR3 sequence: CASSRDRLDFYEQYF. CDR3 bases: TGCGCCAGCAGCAGGGACAGGTTGGATTTCTACGAGCAGTACTTC.

This clonotype was detected once. V gene TRBV4-2 combines with J gene TRBJ2-7; TRBD2 aligns across 7 bases. The germline V gene encodes CDR1 LGHNA and CDR2 YNFKEQ. V shed 0 bases and J 1 base; nucleotides not matched to a gene: 18. CDR3 size: 20 residues. Written as DNA, the CDR3 is TGTGCCAGCAGCCAAGATGCCGGCGGGAGAACCAGTCAAGAATCCTACGAGCAGTACTTC. Residues: CASSQDAGGRTSQESYEQYF.

This clonotype came up a few times. This chain joins TRBV9 and TRBJ1-5; perhaps TRBD1 as D (6 bases). Trimming took off 0 bases at V and 4 bases at J, with 8 bases between the two ends. Germline V lookup: CDR1 SGDLS, CDR2 YYNGEE. The CDR3 sequence is 14 residues long. CDR3: CASSVGQENQPQHF. The DNA of the CDR3 is TGTGCCAGCAGCGTAGGACAGGAGAATCAGCCCCAGCATTTT.

This clonotype turned up a few times. The V and J genes are TRBV5-1 and TRBJ1-2; D not certain. The CDR3 is made up of 12 amino acids. V lost 0 bases and J 7 bases, leaving 7 bases between the germline ends. CDR1 and CDR2 from the germline V gene are SGHRS and YFSETQ. CDR3: CASSLERGGYTF. In nucleotides, the CDR3 is TGCGCCAGCAGCTTGGAGAGAGGTGGCTACACCTTC.

This clonotype was seen a few times. The chain links TRBV5-1 to TRBJ1-4; D uncertain. The CDR3 is made up of 15 amino acids. Germline CDR1 SGHRS, CDR2 YFSETQ. The germline V and J ends were trimmed by 1 base and 8 bases, with 15 bases remaining between them. CDR3 region: CASSLSIGQEEKLFF. The CDR3, as DNA: TGCGCCAGCAGCTTGTCGATAGGGCAGGAAGAAAAACTGTTTTTT.

The rearrangement joins TRBV15 to TRBJ2-1, with 10 positions matching TRBD2. The V and J ends lost 0 bases and 8 bases, in that order; junction bases with no gene match: 16. The CDR3 consists of 19 residues. Looked up from germline, CDR1 is LNHNV and CDR2 is YYDKDF (reference sequence). The CDR3 protein is CATSRDPRPLSGRMDEQFF. CDR3 nucleotide sequence: TGTGCCACCAGCAGAGATCCTCGCCCCCTTAGCGGGAGGATGGATGAGCAGTTCTTC.

This chain joins TRBV27 and TRBJ2-1, with 11 bases identical to TRBD2. J gave up 4 bases and V 6 bases, and 11 bases lay outside the gene matches. Germline-derived CDR1 and CDR2 are MNHEY and SMNVEV (reference sequence). The length of the CDR3 is 17 residues. As DNA, the CDR3 is TGTGCCAGCAGGGCACTAGCGGGAGTAAGGGGTTACAATGAGCAGTTCTTC. It translates to CASRALAGVRGYNEQFF.

The chain combines TRBV9 with TRBJ1-2, with D perhaps matching TRBD1 (5 bases). Trimming removed 3 bases from V and 7 bases from J, with 10 bases in between. There are 12 residues in the CDR3. Germline lookup yields CDR1 SGDLS and CDR2 YYNGEE. The CDR3 region has the DNA TGTGCCAGCAGCGCCAGGGCCACTGGCTACACCTTC. The encoded protein is CASSARATGYTF.

The J gene is TRBJ1-5, the V gene TRBV12-3 or TRBV12-4; 7 bases line up with TRBD1. This CDR3 has 16 amino acids. The V segment lost 6 bases and the J segment 6 bases; nucleotides outside the gene matches: 14. CDR3 sequence: CASRPNTGEWGQPQHF. DNA for the CDR3: TGTGCCAGCAGACCTAATACAGGGGAGTGGGGTCAGCCCCAGCATTTT.

The V call is TRBV27, the J call TRBJ2-1; possible D gene TRBD1, 5 bases. CDR3 length: 15 residues. V lost 5 bases, J lost 2 bases, and 13 bases lay in between. Per the germline V gene, CDR1 is MNHEY and CDR2 is SMNVEV (reference sequence). CDR3 coding DNA: TGTGCCAGCAGTGAGACAGCGACCGCCTACAATGAGCAGTTCTTC. Its translation is CASSETATAYNEQFF.

This clonotype was seen a few times. The chain uses TRBV20-1 and TRBJ1-1; possible D gene TRBD1, 5 bases. The CDR3 extends over 13 amino acids. CDR1 DFQATT and CDR2 SNEGSKA come from the germline V gene (reference sequence). Deletions cut 2 bases from V and 11 bases from J, with 18 bases between. The CDR3 protein is CSARSGGEPGAFF. The CDR3 DNA reads as TGCAGTGCTAGAAGCGGGGGGGAGCCGGGGGCTTTCTTT.

The J gene is TRBJ1-2, the V gene TRBV12-3 or TRBV12-4, with 10 nucleotides matching TRBD1. The CDR3 loop spans 13 amino acids. V gave up 6 bases and J gave up 7 bases; unmatched junction bases: 5. The CDR3 region has the DNA TGTGCCAGCAGCCCAGGACAGGGGGGTGGCTACACCTTC. Translation gives CASSPGQGGGYTF.

CDR3 sequence reads: CASSLTVGRGNSPLHF. CDR3 nucleotide sequence: TGTGCCAGCAGTTTAACCGTGGGGCGGGGGAATTCACCCCTCCACTTT. V is TRBV28 and J is TRBJ1-6, with D perhaps matching TRBD1 (5 bases). Germline CDR1 and CDR2: MDHEN and SYDVKM. The CDR3 contains 16 residues. Between the trimmed V and J ends, which lost 2 bases and 7 bases, there was a span of 15 bases.

This clonotype has more than one count but fewer than ten. The V call is TRBV15, the J call TRBJ2-1; D is uncertain. This CDR3 region has 14 residues. Trimming stripped 1 base from V and 7 bases from J, with 11 bases between. CDR1 is LNHNV and CDR2 is YYDKDF in the germline V gene (reference sequence). The CDR3 DNA reads TGTGCCACCAGCAGAGGTACCTCCCCGAATGAGCAGTTCTTC. Its translation: CATSRGTSPNEQFF.

This chain links TRBV27 with TRBJ1-5, with TRBD1 matching 7 bases. Germline V gene sequence: CDR1 MNHEY, CDR2 SMNVEV (reference sequence). V trimming: 5 bases; J trimming: 5 bases; junction bases outside the gene matches: 6. The CDR3 runs 14 residues. The CDR3 bases are TGTGCCAGCAGTCTCGGGACAGACCATCAGCCCCAGCATTTT. Its translation is CASSLGTDHQPQHF.

This chain joins TRBV15 and TRBJ2-5; D gene unclear. Germline loops: CDR1 LNHNV, CDR2 YYDKDF (reference sequence). This CDR3 contains 14 residues. The germline V and J ends were trimmed by 5 bases and 2 bases, with 12 bases remaining between them. The CDR3 DNA reads TGTGCCACCAGCTCCTTATGGGGACAAGAGACCCAGTACTTC. Translation gives CATSSLWGQETQYF.

This clonotype was observed a handful of times. The gene calls are TRBV6-2 or TRBV6-3 and TRBJ1-5; perhaps TRBD1 as D (5 bases). The CDR3 covers 14 residues. Germline V CDR1 and CDR2: MNHEY, SVGEGT. Trimming cost V 5 bases and J 5 bases, with 13 bases left between them. The CDR3 reads CASSIRDWDQPQHF. As DNA, the CDR3 is TGTGCCAGCAGTATCAGGGATTGGGATCAGCCCCAGCATTTT.